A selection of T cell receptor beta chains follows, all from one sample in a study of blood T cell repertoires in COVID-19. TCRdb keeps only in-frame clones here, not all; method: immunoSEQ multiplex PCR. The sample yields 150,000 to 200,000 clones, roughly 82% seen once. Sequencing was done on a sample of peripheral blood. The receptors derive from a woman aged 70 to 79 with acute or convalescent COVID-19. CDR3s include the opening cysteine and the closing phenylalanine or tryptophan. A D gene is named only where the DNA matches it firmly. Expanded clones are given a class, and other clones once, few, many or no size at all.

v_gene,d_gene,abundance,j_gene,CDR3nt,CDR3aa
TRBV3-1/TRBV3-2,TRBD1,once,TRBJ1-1,TGTGCCAGCAGCCAAGATAGCGGCATCCCAGGGGGAGCTTTCTTT,CASSQDSGIPGGAFF
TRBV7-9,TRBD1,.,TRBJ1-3,TGTGCCAGCAGCAGAGACAGGGCCTATCGCGACACCATATATTTT,CASSRDRAYRDTIYF
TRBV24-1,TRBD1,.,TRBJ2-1,TGTGCCACCCAACGAGGAGGACAGGGGAACAATGAGCAGTTCTTC,CATQRGGQGNNEQFF
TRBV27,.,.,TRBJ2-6,TGTGCCAGCAGTTTAGAGGGCCCTGGGGCCAACGTCCTGACTTTC,CASSLEGPGANVLTF
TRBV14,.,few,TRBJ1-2,TGTGCCAGCAGCCAAGGTCTCGGGTTCAACTATGGCTACACCTTC,CASSQGLGFNYGYTF
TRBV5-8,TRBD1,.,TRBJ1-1,TGTGCCAGCAGCGAAGGACAGGGGGGTAATCCGACTGAAGCTTTCTTT,CASSEGQGGNPTEAFF
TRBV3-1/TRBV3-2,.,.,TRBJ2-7,TGTGCCAGCAGCCAAGTAAAGGAAGCGGAGGTGAACTTC,CASSQVKEAEVNF
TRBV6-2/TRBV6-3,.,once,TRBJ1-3,TGTGCCAGCAGTTACTCGAGGGTGCCCGGAAACACCATATATTTT,CASSYSRVPGNTIYF
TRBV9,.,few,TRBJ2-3,TGTGCCAGCAGCGTATCGGGGACTAGCACAGATACGCAGTATTTT,CASSVSGTSTDTQYF
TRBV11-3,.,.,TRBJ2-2,TGTGCCAGCAGCTTAGGGGGAGCCGGGGAGCTGTTTTTT,CASSLGGAGELFF
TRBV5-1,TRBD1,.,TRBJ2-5,TGCGCCAGCAGCCTATGGACAGGAACTGGAGAGACCCAGTACTTC,CASSLWTGTGETQYF
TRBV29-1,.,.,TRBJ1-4,TGCAGCGTGGCCCAGGGGACAACTAATGAAAAACTGTTTTTT,CSVAQGTTNEKLFF
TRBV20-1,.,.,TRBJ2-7,TGCAGTGGAACGGGAGTCCACGAGCAGTACTTC,CSGTGVHEQYF
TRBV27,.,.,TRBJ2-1,TGTGCCAGCAGTTTTGCTAGCAGTTACAATGAGCAGTTCTTC,CASSFASSYNEQFF
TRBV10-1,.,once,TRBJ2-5,TGCGCCAGCAGGACCCACAGGGTGGATCGAGAGACCCAGTACTTC,CASRTHRVDRETQYF
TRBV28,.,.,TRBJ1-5,TGTGCCAGCAGTACCGGGGGGGGCTTCAATCAGCCCCAGCATTTT,CASSTGGGFNQPQHF
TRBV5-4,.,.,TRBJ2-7,TGTGCCAGCAGCTCACACCCCTTCTACGAGCAGTACTTC,CASSSHPFYEQYF
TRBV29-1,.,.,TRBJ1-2,TGCAGCGTCGCATCCGGGGGGCATAGTGGCTACACCTTC,CSVASGGHSGYTF
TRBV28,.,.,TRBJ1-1,TGTGCCAGCAGTTTAGTGAGGAGGAACACTGAAGCTTTCTTT,CASSLVRRNTEAFF
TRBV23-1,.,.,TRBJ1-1,TGCGCCAGCAGCCAGGGTCCTGAAGCTTTCTTT,CASSQGPEAFF
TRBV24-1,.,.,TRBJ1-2,TGTGCCACCAGTGATCCCGATTACAGGGCTGGCTACACCTTC,CATSDPDYRAGYTF
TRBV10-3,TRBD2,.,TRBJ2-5,TGTGCCATCAGTGAGTCGAACGGGGGGGAGAAGACCCAGTACTTC,CAISESNGGEKTQYF
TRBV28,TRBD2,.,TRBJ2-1,TGTGCCAGCAGCCCCTGGAGCGCGGGAGGCAATGAGCAGTTCTTC,CASSPWSAGGNEQFF
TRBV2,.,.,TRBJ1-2,TGTGCCAGCGAAGGGGGTGGCTACACCTTC,CASEGGGYTF
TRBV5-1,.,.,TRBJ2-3,TGCGCCAGCAGCACACAGACAGATACGCAGTATTTT,CASSTQTDTQYF
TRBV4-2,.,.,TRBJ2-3,TGTGCCAGCAGCCCGCCGCCAGGCGGGGATACGCAGTATTTT,CASSPPPGGDTQYF
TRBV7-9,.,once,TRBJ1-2,TGTGCCAGCAGCCCGGGTTATGGCTACACCTTC,CASSPGYGYTF
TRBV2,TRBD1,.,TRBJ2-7,TGTGCCAGCAGCCCCCCCGGGACAGGGGGTTCTTACGAGCAGTACTTC,CASSPPGTGGSYEQYF
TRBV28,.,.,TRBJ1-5,TGTGCCTGCTTTACAGGTCCGAATCAGCCCCAGCATTTT,CACFTGPNQPQHF
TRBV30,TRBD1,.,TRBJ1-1,TGTGCCTGGACCCGGACAGGGAGGACGAAGACTGAAGCTTTCTTT,CAWTRTGRTKTEAFF
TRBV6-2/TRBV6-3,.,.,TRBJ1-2,TGTGCCAGCAGTTACTCGATTCCGGACTATGGCTACACCTTC,CASSYSIPDYGYTF
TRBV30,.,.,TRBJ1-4,TGTGCCTGGAGTGTCCAGGGTAATGAAAAACTGTTTTTT,CAWSVQGNEKLFF
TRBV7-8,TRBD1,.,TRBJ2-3,TGTGCCAGCAGCCCGAGGGACAGTCGGGGCACAGATACGCAGTATTTT,CASSPRDSRGTDTQYF
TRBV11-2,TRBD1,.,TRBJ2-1,TGTGCCAGCAGCCGCCTCAGGGACAGCTTATCCTACAATGAGCAGTTCTTC,CASSRLRDSLSYNEQFF
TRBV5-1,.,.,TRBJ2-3,TGCGCCAGCAGCTTGTTTAGCGACTATAGCACAGATACGCAGTATTTT,CASSLFSDYSTDTQYF
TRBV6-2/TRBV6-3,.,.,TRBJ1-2,TGTGCCAGCAGTTACCAAAGAGCGGTGGACTATGGCTACACCTTC,CASSYQRAVDYGYTF
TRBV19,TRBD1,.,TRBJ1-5,TGTGCCAGTAGTCCCGACCCCGGACAGGGTCGAGACAATCAGCCCCAGCATTTT,CASSPDPGQGRDNQPQHF
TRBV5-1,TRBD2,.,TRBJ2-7,TGCGCCAGCAGCTTTTGGCGGGGGACTAGCGGGAAGGGCGAGCAGTACTTC,CASSFWRGTSGKGEQYF
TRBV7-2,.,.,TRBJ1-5,TGTGCCAGCAGCTTACGGACAGACAATCAGCCCCAGCATTTT,CASSLRTDNQPQHF
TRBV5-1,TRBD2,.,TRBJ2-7,TGCGCCAGCAGCTGGCTAGCGGGAGTAGAAAACGAGCAGTACTTC,CASSWLAGVENEQYF
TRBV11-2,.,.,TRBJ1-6,TGTGCCAGCAAACTCGGAGTTGCCAATTCACCCCTCCACTTT,CASKLGVANSPLHF
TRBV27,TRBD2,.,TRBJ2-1,TGTGCCAGCAGGCCAGGGAGGGGGCTAGCGGGAGGTGATGAGCAGTTCTTC,CASRPGRGLAGGDEQFF
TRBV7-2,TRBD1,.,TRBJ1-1,TGTGCCAGCAGATCGGGACAGCGGAACACTGAAGCTTTCTTT,CASRSGQRNTEAFF
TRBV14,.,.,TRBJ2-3,TGTGCCAGCAGCCTCCTAGGTTGGGATACGCAGTATTTT,CASSLLGWDTQYF
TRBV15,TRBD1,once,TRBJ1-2,TGTGCCACCAGCAGAGGACCTGGACAGGTCCAGAACTATGGCTACACCTTC,CATSRGPGQVQNYGYTF
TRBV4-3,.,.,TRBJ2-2,TGCGCCAGCAGCTCCCGGACAGCCCTCACCGGGGAGCTGTTTTTT,CASSSRTALTGELFF
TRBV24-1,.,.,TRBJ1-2,TGTGCCACCAGTGATTTCCCGTCCGGGGACACGGTGGGCTACACCTTC,CATSDFPSGDTVGYTF
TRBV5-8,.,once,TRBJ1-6,TGTGCCAGCAGCTTCGGGGGTAGTTCACCCCTCCACTTT,CASSFGGSSPLHF
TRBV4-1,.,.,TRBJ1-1,TGCGCCAGCAGCCAAGGCCCGGGGTACACTGAAGCTTTCTTT,CASSQGPGYTEAFF
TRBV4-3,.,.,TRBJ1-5,TGCGCCAGCAGCCAAGATGCAGGAGGGGTTAGCAATCAGCCCCAGCATTTT,CASSQDAGGVSNQPQHF
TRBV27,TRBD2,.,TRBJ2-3,TGTGCCAGCAGTTCAGGACTAGCGGGAGCCTCAAAAGATACGCAGTATTTT,CASSSGLAGASKDTQYF
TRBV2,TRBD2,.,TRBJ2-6,TGTGCCAGCCGCCGCGGGGGGTCGGGTTATTCTGGGGCCAACGTCCTGACTTTC,CASRRGGSGYSGANVLTF
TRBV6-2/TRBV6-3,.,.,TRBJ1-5,TGTGCCAGCAGTCCACCCGGGACACCGAATCAGCCCCAGCATTTT,CASSPPGTPNQPQHF
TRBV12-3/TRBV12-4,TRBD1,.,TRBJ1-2,TGTGCCAGCAGCGACAGGGGGGTGTATGGCTACACCTTC,CASSDRGVYGYTF